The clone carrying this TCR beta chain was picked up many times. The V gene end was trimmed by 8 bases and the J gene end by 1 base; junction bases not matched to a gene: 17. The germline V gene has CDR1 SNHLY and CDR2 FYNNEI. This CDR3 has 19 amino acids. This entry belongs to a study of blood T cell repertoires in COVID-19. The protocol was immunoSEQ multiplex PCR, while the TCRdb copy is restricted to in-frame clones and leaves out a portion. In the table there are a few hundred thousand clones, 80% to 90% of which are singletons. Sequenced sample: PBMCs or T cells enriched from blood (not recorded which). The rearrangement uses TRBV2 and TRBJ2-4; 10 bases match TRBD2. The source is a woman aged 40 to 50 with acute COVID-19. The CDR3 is CASGPPGLAGAIAKNIQYF. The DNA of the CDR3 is TGTGCCAGCGGCCCCCCGGGGCTAGCGGGAGCAATTGCCAAAAACATTCAGTACTTC.